These T cell receptor beta chains were read from a single sample in a study of blood T cell repertoires in COVID-19. Produced via immunoSEQ multiplex PCR; TCRdb's table is partial and in-frame only. The sample gives about 270,000 clones, less than 90% of which show up once; approximately 12% is in the top ten. Sequencing used peripheral blood. The source of these receptors is a woman in her twenties or thirties with COVID-19, enrolled during active disease. Both conserved end residues are part of each CDR3.

j_gene | v_gene | CDR3aa
TRBJ1-2 | TRBV7-9 | CASSSRGNMDGYTF
TRBJ2-7 | TRBV11-2 | CASSTGKYEQYF
TRBJ2-2 | TRBV24-1 | CATSDSDRATGELFF
TRBJ2-7 | TRBV18 | CASSPKGLAGGLKPHEQYF
TRBJ2-2 | TRBV27 | CATTRTSGGSPGELFF
TRBJ2-1 | TRBV6-6 | CASERAGIDNEQFF
TRBJ1-4 | TRBV5-6 | CASSLVRKTNEKLFF
TRBJ2-2 | TRBV24-1 | CATSDPTGRAGELFF
TRBJ1-2 | TRBV7-9 | CASSPNRAHGYTF
TRBJ2-7 | TRBV27 | CASSLLRTGAYEQYF
TRBJ1-2 | TRBV10-1 | CASRPGTSNYGYTF
TRBJ2-1 | TRBV7-9 | CASSGRGQGAYYNEQFF
TRBJ2-1 | TRBV10-2 | CASSDRRWNEQFF
TRBJ2-5 | TRBV13 | CASSLDSHQETQYF
TRBJ1-2 | TRBV14 | CASSQVKGAAAGYTF
TRBJ2-7 | TRBV10-1 | CASSESLAGAGGEQYF
TRBJ1-5 | TRBV2 | CASRRGGYSNQPQHF
TRBJ2-7 | TRBV4-1 | CASSQESGGLSYEQYF
TRBJ1-1 | TRBV27 | CASSRATGFSEAFF
TRBJ1-4 | TRBV2 | CASSGQDKYEKLFF
TRBJ1-2 | TRBV7-9 | CASSSPGNGYTF
TRBJ2-3 | TRBV4-2 | CASSQVNPGSRGPDTQYF
TRBJ2-5 | TRBV4-1 | CASSQEAREETQYF
TRBJ1-4 | TRBV18 | CASSPGGQGIEKLFF
TRBJ2-3 | TRBV3-1/TRBV3-2 | CASSQESGGTDTQYF
TRBJ2-7 | TRBV19 | CASSSGNYEQYF
TRBJ1-3 | TRBV7-6 | CASSSTGVTGNTIYF
TRBJ1-5 | TRBV29-1 | CSVREGIDQPQHF
TRBJ2-3 | TRBV27 | CASSFFRGTDTQYF
TRBJ1-5 | TRBV2 | CASAMAGFNQPQHF
TRBJ2-1 | TRBV6-5 | CASSWTDSHEQFF
TRBJ1-2 | TRBV5-5 | CASSLPQGNGYTF
TRBJ1-2 | TRBV5-6 | CASSFRGLYGYTF
TRBJ2-1 | TRBV27 | CASSRISSYNEQFF
TRBJ1-5 | TRBV27 | CASSSRTGDNQPQHF
TRBJ1-4 | TRBV5-1 | CASSLGQYNEKLFF
TRBJ1-4 | TRBV5-8 | CASSGGQGAREKLFF